The rows below give T cell receptor beta chains drawn from one sample of a study of identifying expanded T cells in peripheral blood. The data were produced by immunoSEQ multiplex PCR, yet TCRdb's version contains in-frame clones alone and is incomplete. The sample yields about 97,000 clones, roughly 89% seen once. Sequenced material: blood. These receptor sequences come from a person aged 18 to 75 in good health. The CDR3 runs from the conserved cysteine through the conserved F or W. D genes are given only for firm matches. Size tells how often a clone was seen (once, few, many) or the class of an expanded clone, and some rows leave it out.

J: TRBJ1-5
size: .
D: .
V: TRBV7-8
CDR3: CASSLGGGNQPQHF

J: TRBJ1-5
size: .
D: .
V: TRBV13
CDR3: CASSLGGQPQHF

J: TRBJ2-5
size: .
D: .
V: TRBV25-1
CDR3: CASSLIGYQETQYF

J: TRBJ1-2
size: few
D: .
V: TRBV10-3
CDR3: CAITGQGYYGYTF

J: TRBJ1-2
size: .
D: TRBD1
V: TRBV5-1
CDR3: CASRPGTGGNYGYTF

J: TRBJ2-3
size: .
D: TRBD2
V: TRBV4-1
CDR3: CASSPEAGTSGGADTQYF

J: TRBJ1-5
size: once
D: .
V: TRBV4-2
CDR3: CASSQGRASNQPQHF

J: TRBJ2-1
size: .
D: TRBD1
V: TRBV10-3
CDR3: CAIRDRGAYNEQFF

J: TRBJ2-7
size: .
D: .
V: TRBV7-2
CDR3: CASSLAPGLSYEQYF

J: TRBJ1-1
size: .
D: .
V: TRBV5-6
CDR3: CASSLMEGAGTEAFF

J: TRBJ2-5
size: few
D: .
V: TRBV1
CDR3: CTSSQLAGGKETQYF

J: TRBJ2-1
size: .
D: .
V: TRBV4-3
CDR3: CASSQAGGAYNEQFF

J: TRBJ2-2
size: .
D: .
V: TRBV6-5
CDR3: CASSYRVRATGELFF

J: TRBJ1-5
size: .
D: .
V: TRBV11-2
CDR3: CASSLGSSNQPQHF

J: TRBJ2-7
size: .
D: .
V: TRBV5-5
CDR3: CASSLSPGAAYEQYF

J: TRBJ2-7
size: .
D: TRBD1
V: TRBV5-3
CDR3: CARSFRTGGDEQYF

J: TRBJ1-6
size: .
D: .
V: TRBV28
CDR3: CASVALGGSSLNSPLHF

J: TRBJ2-1
size: .
D: .
V: TRBV15
CDR3: CATSRVEYEQFF

J: TRBJ1-1
size: .
D: .
V: TRBV6-5
CDR3: CASSRQGALNTEAFF

J: TRBJ1-3
size: .
D: .
V: TRBV2
CDR3: CARSTGPFTGNTIYF

J: TRBJ2-6
size: .
D: TRBD1
V: TRBV7-9
CDR3: CASSSTGTGGAGANVLTF

J: TRBJ2-2
size: .
D: TRBD2
V: TRBV5-4
CDR3: CASSQGTSRTGELFF

J: TRBJ2-3
size: .
D: .
V: TRBV13
CDR3: CASSFWTGTDTQYF

J: TRBJ2-2
size: .
D: TRBD1
V: TRBV10-3
CDR3: CAIPRGTGGEPRVNTGELFF

J: TRBJ1-6
size: .
D: .
V: TRBV30
CDR3: CAWSGGQRISPLHF

J: TRBJ1-2
size: .
D: .
V: TRBV7-9
CDR3: CASSYAQRDGYTF

J: TRBJ2-7
size: .
D: TRBD1
V: TRBV19
CDR3: CASSDRGLYEQYF